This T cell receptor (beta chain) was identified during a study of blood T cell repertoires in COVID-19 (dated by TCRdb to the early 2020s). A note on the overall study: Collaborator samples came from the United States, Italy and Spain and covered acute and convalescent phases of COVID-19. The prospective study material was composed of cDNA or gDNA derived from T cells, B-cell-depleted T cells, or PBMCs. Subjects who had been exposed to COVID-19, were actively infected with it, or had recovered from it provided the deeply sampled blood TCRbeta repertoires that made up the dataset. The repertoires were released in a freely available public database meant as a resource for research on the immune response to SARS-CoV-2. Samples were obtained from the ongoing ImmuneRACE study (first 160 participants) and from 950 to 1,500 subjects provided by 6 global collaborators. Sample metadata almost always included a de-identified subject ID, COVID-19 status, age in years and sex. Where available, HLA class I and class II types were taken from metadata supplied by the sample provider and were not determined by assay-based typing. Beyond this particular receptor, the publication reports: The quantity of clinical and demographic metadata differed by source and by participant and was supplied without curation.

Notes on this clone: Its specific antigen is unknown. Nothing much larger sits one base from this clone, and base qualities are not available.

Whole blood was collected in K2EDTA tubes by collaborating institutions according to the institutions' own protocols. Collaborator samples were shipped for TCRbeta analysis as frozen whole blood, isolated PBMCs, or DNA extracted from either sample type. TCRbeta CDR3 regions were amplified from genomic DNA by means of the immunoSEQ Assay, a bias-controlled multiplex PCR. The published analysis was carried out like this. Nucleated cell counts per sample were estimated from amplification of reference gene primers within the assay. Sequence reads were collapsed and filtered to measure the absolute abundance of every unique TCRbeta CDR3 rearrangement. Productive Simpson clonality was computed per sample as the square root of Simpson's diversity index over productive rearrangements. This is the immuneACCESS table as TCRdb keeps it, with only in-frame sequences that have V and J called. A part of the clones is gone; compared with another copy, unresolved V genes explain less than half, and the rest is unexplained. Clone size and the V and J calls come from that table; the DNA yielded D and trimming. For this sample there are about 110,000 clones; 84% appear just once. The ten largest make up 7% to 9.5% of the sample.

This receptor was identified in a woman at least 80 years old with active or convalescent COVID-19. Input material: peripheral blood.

At the DNA level, the sequence is TGTGCCAGCAGTTACAGGACAGATTATGGCTACACCTTC. It is translated as CASSYRTDYGYTF. In this chain, TRBV6-2 or TRBV6-3 is recombined with TRBJ1-2; the best D guess is TRBD1, with 6 bases matching. Including the terminal cysteine and phenylalanine, the CDR3 comprises 13 residues. The DNA shown is the 39-base CDR3, in frame from base 1. The germline ends are 9 bases apart after V is trimmed by 2 bases and J by 5 bases. Based on the germline V gene, the CDR1 and CDR2 sequences are MNHEY and SVGEGT.